The text below deals with one T cell receptor beta chain. The antigen is undetermined. This CDR3 contains 13 residues. The germline V gene has CDR1 DFQATT and CDR2 SNEGSKA (reference sequence). There were eight separate reactions per sample in which cDNA was made. For each CDR3 protein, TCRdb gives one entry from its re-call of the 5' RACE reads, without DNA. The repertoire table contains fewer than 550,000 distinct CDR3 sequences. The data were taken from a study of monozygotic twins with inflammatory bowel disease. Study findings and constraints: The authors note that differing immunosuppressive treatments may have added variability to patient repertoires. Sharing of clonotypes with others was lower in IBD patients than in healthy twins, and this was especially so with disease activity.

The specimen was blood. This clonotype was sampled from a human donor with ulcerative colitis or Crohn's disease, or a healthy co-twin of an affected twin (not recorded which). The chain carries TRBV20-1 and TRBJ2-2; TCRdb lists TRBD1, though no DNA is available to test this call. The CDR3 sequence: CSVRGHDTGELFF.